Described below is a single T cell receptor (beta chain) sequence and its context. The data originate from a study of blood T cell repertoires in COVID-19. V gave up 3 bases and J gave up 4 bases, with 13 bases separating them. The CDR3 extends over 14 amino acids. Germline V lookup: CDR1 SGHAT, CDR2 FQNNGV. Profiling relied on immunoSEQ multiplex PCR, and the TCRdb table lists in-frame clones only, not all of them. The sample lists a few hundred thousand clones; around 85% were seen once. The sample was peripheral blood. The chain carries TRBV11-2 and TRBJ2-7; maybe TRBD2 (5 bases). The receptor comes from a human donor with COVID-19, enrolled during active disease. The donor label of this sample is uncertain. For the CDR3, the DNA is TGTGCCAGCAGCTTGTCCAGCGGAAAATACGAGCAGTACTTC. Translating it yields CASSLSSGKYEQYF.